A selection of T cell receptor beta chains follows, all from one sample in a study of a mutant IDH1 vaccine in newly diagnosed glioma. No antigen has been identified for these receptors. The method was immunoSEQ multiplex PCR; TCRdb's version includes in-frame clones alone and lacks a portion of them. Altogether nearly 55,000 clones are present, less than 90% being singletons, with the ten largest covering around 4.1%. The sample here was PBMCs, taken from a glioma patient whose treatment included an IDH1 peptide vaccine. These receptors all come from a woman between 18 and 29 years old with glioma. CDR3s include the opening cysteine and the closing phenylalanine or tryptophan. A D gene is named only where the DNA matches it firmly. Clone size is not always given. Where it is, it says once, few, many or a class for expanded clones.

j_gene,abundance,v_gene,d_gene,CDR3nt,CDR3aa
TRBJ2-7,-,TRBV11-3,TRBD2,TGTGCCAGCCGACTCGCCCGGACTAGCGGGGGCCTGGGGCAGTACTTC,CASRLARTSGGLGQYF
TRBJ1-2,few,TRBV30,-,TGTGCCTGGAGTATGGGGGCGAAGGGCTACACCTTC,CAWSMGAKGYTF
TRBJ2-5,-,TRBV2,-,TGTGCCAGCACTCGTCACGGCAGGGGTATGGAGACCCAGTACTTC,CASTRHGRGMETQYF
TRBJ1-1,-,TRBV5-6,TRBD1,TGTGCCAGCAGCCCGGACAGGACTGACCCTGAAGCTTTCTTT,CASSPDRTDPEAFF
TRBJ2-2,few,TRBV30,-,TGTGCCTGGAGTGTACAAGGGTCGAACACCGGGGAGCTGTTTTTT,CAWSVQGSNTGELFF
TRBJ1-5,few,TRBV10-3,TRBD1,TGTGCCGCCAACTCAGGGGGCCCTCAGCCCCAGCATTTT,CAANSGGPQPQHF
TRBJ2-7,-,TRBV27,TRBD1,TGTGCCAGCAGTCCGACAGGGGGCCGGTACGAGCAGTACTTC,CASSPTGGRYEQYF
TRBJ1-1,-,TRBV6-6,-,TGTGCCAGCACTATGACAGGCCGACGGGACACTGAAGCTTTCTTT,CASTMTGRRDTEAFF
TRBJ1-1,-,TRBV19,-,TGTGCCAGTAGTATAGACCATAATTACATTAACACTGAAGCTTTCTTT,CASSIDHNYINTEAFF
TRBJ2-7,-,TRBV10-1,-,TGCGCCAGCAGTGAGGGGACGAGCTCCTACGAGCAGTACTTC,CASSEGTSSYEQYF
TRBJ2-2,-,TRBV6-1,TRBD2,TGTGCCAGCAGTGAAGAGGGGTGGTGGCTAGCGGGCACCGGGGAGCTGTTTTTT,CASSEEGWWLAGTGELFF
TRBJ2-3,-,TRBV29-1,-,TGCAGCGTTGAAGGGTCCCTAGAATGGAATACGCAGTATTTT,CSVEGSLEWNTQYF
TRBJ2-6,-,TRBV19,-,TGTGCCAGTAGTGCCCCTATCCGGGGACCCGGGGCCAACGTCCTGACTTTC,CASSAPIRGPGANVLTF
TRBJ2-3,once,TRBV6-1,-,TGTGCCAGCAGTGAAACCCTGGGGCGCACAGATACGCAGTATTTT,CASSETLGRTDTQYF
TRBJ1-3,-,TRBV19,-,TGTGCCAGTAGCCCCGTGGGCCCTGGAAACACCATATATTTT,CASSPVGPGNTIYF
TRBJ2-5,-,TRBV19,-,TGTGCCAGTAGCCGTTCGGGCGGACCCGGAGCGGAGACCCAGTACTTC,CASSRSGGPGAETQYF
TRBJ2-3,-,TRBV7-2,TRBD2,TGTGCCAGCAGCTCCCTGACTAGCGGGTTCCCCCCTCATGCAGATACGCAGTATTTT,CASSSLTSGFPPHADTQYF
TRBJ1-1,-,TRBV6-1,-,TGTGCCAGCATTTTGACAGTATTAGCTTTCTTT,CASILTVLAFF
TRBJ2-6,-,TRBV5-8,-,TGTGCCAGCGTTTATATCCACACAAAGTCGGGCAACGTCCTGACTTTC,CASVYIHTKSGNVLTF
TRBJ1-3,-,TRBV6-5,-,TGTGCCAGCAGTTACGCCGGGCACCTATCTGGAAACACCATATATTTT,CASSYAGHLSGNTIYF